This T cell receptor (beta chain) derives from a study of blood T cell repertoires in COVID-19. Clones were sequenced by immunoSEQ multiplex PCR, and TCRdb holds only the in-frame ones, with some missing. Of under 200,000 clones listed, about 87% are singletons. Enrollment of patients from Seattle took place during active infection, with longitudinal follow-up. Germline V gene data show CDR1 as SGDLS and CDR2 as YYNGEE. CDR3 size: 14 residues. With 4 bases removed from V and 5 bases from J, the gap between germline ends came to 15 bases. The chain recombines TRBV9 with TRBJ1-2, with TRBD1 as a possible D gene (5 bases). The TCR sequence derives from a woman at least 80 years old with COVID-19, enrolled during active disease. The sample consisted of peripheral blood. The CDR3 loop reads CASSPRGGGYGYTF. The DNA for the CDR3 is TGTGCCAGCAGCCCCCGGGGGGGAGGGTATGGCTACACCTTC.